A single sample gave rise to the 19 T cell receptor beta chains below, sequenced in a study of T cell responses to AZD1222 COVID-19 vaccine. Here immunoSEQ multiplex PCR was the method, and the copy in TCRdb shows in-frame clones only, minus some. The sample shows some 100,000 clones, just over 90% of them seen only once. This material consisted of peripheral blood, taken on day 0 of AZD1222 vaccination. Receptors were obtained from an adult in good health.

This clone was counted once. The chain is built from TRBV7-2 and TRBJ2-5; TRBD1 is a possible D gene (6 bases). The CDR3 runs 13 residues. Germline values: CDR1 SGHTA, CDR2 FQGNSA. The V end was cut by 5 bases, the J end by 4 bases, with 11 bases between. The CDR3 region has the DNA TGTGCCAGCAGCAACAGGGTTCCAGAGACCCAGTACTTC. Encoded protein: CASSNRVPETQYF. The variable domain in full, completed from reference TRBV7-2 and TRBJ2-5, reads GAGVSQSPSNKVTEKGKDVELRCDPISGHTALYWYRQSLGQGLEFLIYFQGNSAPDKSGLPSDRFSAERTGGSVSTLTIQRTQQEDSAVYLCASSNRVPETQYFGPGTRLLVL.

V and J are TRBV5-1 and TRBJ1-6; 8 positions match TRBD1. Germline CDR1 reads SGHRS; CDR2 reads YFSETQ. The CDR3 has 16 amino acids. V gave up 2 bases and J gave up 7 bases; unmatched junction bases: 8. The CDR3 reads CASSFWTGRGNSPLHF. DNA of the CDR3: TGCGCCAGCAGCTTTTGGACAGGGAGAGGGAATTCACCCCTCCACTTT.

This clone was seen just once. The chain is built from TRBV2 and TRBJ1-6, with 11 positions matching TRBD1. The CDR3 is 13 amino acids. J gave up 10 bases and V 9 bases, and 5 bases lay outside the gene matches. Germline V gene sequence: CDR1 SNHLY, CDR2 FYNNEI. CDR3 sequence (DNA): TGTGCCAGGGCGGGACAGGGGGAATCACCCCTCCACTTT. Protein: CARAGQGESPLHF.

The CDR3 coding sequence is TGCGCCAGCAGCTTGGCGAGTGAAGAGACCCAGTACTTC. Translated, it gives CASSLASEETQYF. The J gene is TRBJ2-5, the V gene TRBV5-1; D is undetermined. The CDR3 loop spans 13 amino acids. Trimming cost V 0 bases and J 3 bases, with 6 bases left between them. Germline assignment: CDR1 SGHRS and CDR2 YFSETQ. Complete variable domain (other parts from reference TRBV5-1 and TRBJ2-5): KAGVTQTPRYLIKTRGQQVTLSCSPISGHRSVSWYQQTPGQGLQFLFEYFSETQRNKGNFPGRFSGRQFSNSRSEMNVSTLELGDSALYLCASSLASEETQYFGPGTRLLVL.

The J gene is TRBJ2-1, the V gene TRBV19, with 11 bases aligning to TRBD1. The V gene's germline CDR1 is LNHDA and CDR2 SQIVND (reference sequence). The CDR3 contains 13 residues. Trimming cost V 11 bases and J 5 bases; bases outside gene matches: 5. The CDR3 DNA follows: TGTGCCTCAAGGGACAGGGGGGACAATGAGCAGTTCTTC. This encodes CASRDRGDNEQFF.

V usage is TRBV6-2 or TRBV6-3 and J usage is TRBJ2-1; 7 nucleotides align to TRBD2. The germline CDR1 and CDR2 sequences are MNHEY and SVGEGT. J was trimmed by 8 bases and V by 2 bases; bases with no gene match: 9. The CDR3 is 15 amino acids. CDR3 in amino acids: CASSYKGLGYDEQFF. For the CDR3, the DNA is TGTGCCAGCAGTTACAAAGGACTAGGGTATGATGAGCAGTTCTTC.

The V call is TRBV6-1, the J call TRBJ1-4, with D uncertain. Germline V gives CDR1 MNHNS, CDR2 SASEGT. The V and J ends lost 2 bases and 8 bases respectively, with 12 bases between them. The CDR3 loop spans 14 amino acids. This CDR3 reads CASSEQAGREKLFF. The CDR3 nucleotides are TGTGCCAGCAGTGAACAGGCGGGGAGGGAAAAACTGTTTTTT.

The V call is TRBV7-2, the J call TRBJ2-1; D is possibly TRBD2 (7 bases). The CDR3 sequence is 17 residues long. In germline, CDR1 is SGHTA, CDR2 FQGNSA. With 5 bases removed from V and 1 base from J, the gap between germline ends came to 18 bases. The CDR3 sequence: CASSQSGGRGSYNEQFF. CDR3 in DNA: TGTGCCAGCAGCCAGTCGGGGGGCCGGGGGTCCTACAATGAGCAGTTCTTC.

This chain uses TRBV12-3 or TRBV12-4 with TRBJ1-2, with a weak D call TRBD1 (6 bases). The CDR3 is made up of 13 amino acids. Trimming took 8 bases from V and 0 from J, leaving 10 bases between them. CDR3 in amino acids: CASRTDSNYGYTF. In DNA form, the CDR3 reads TGTGCCAGCCGGACAGACTCTAACTATGGCTACACCTTC.

The chain couples TRBV7-9 to TRBJ1-6, with D perhaps matching TRBD1 (6 bases). The germline CDR1 and CDR2 sequences are SEHNR and FQNEAQ (reference sequence). This CDR3 has 16 residues. The V and J ends lost 4 bases and 10 bases respectively, with 20 bases between them. CDR3 in amino acids: CASSSMLQGPGSPLHF. Written as DNA, the CDR3 is TGTGCCAGCAGCTCGATGCTACAGGGTCCGGGGTCACCCCTCCACTTT. Based on the CDR3 plus reference TRBV7-9 and TRBJ1-6, the full variable domain is DTGVSQNPRHKITKRGQNVTFRCDPISEHNRLYWYRQTLGQGPEFLTYFQNEAQLEKSRLLSDRFSAERPKGSFSTLEIQRTEQGDSAMYLCASSSMLQGPGSPLHFGNGTRLTVT.

The chain uses TRBV19 and TRBJ2-7; a possible D gene is TRBD2 (5 bases). This CDR3 has 13 residues. Trimming left V 5 bases short and J 6 bases short, with 14 bases between. CDR1 LNHDA and CDR2 SQIVND come from the germline V gene (reference sequence). The CDR3 reads CASSGRPEVEQYF. The CDR3 DNA reads as TGTGCCAGTAGTGGCCGACCGGAGGTCGAGCAGTACTTC.

This chain links TRBV7-9 with TRBJ2-7, with 9 bases that match TRBD1. The CDR3 has 14 amino acids. CDR1 and CDR2 from the germline V gene are SEHNR and FQNEAQ (reference sequence). V trimming: 3 bases; J trimming: 5 bases; junction bases outside the gene matches: 5. The CDR3 nucleotides are TGTGCCAGCAGCTTTCGGACAGGGGTCCACGAGCAGTACTTC. Its protein is CASSFRTGVHEQYF.

This clone was counted a single time. CDR3 bases: TGTGCCAGCAGTAACACAGGGTGTGAGCAGTACTTC. This sequence encodes CASSNTGCEQYF. The gene calls are TRBV6-4 and TRBJ2-7; D might be TRBD1 (6 bases). CDR1 is MRHNA, CDR2 SNTAGT, per germline. Trimming left V 5 bases short and J 7 bases short, with 12 bases between. The CDR3 sequence is 12 residues long.

The chain joins TRBV9 to TRBJ2-2; no clear D. The CDR3 is made up of 15 amino acids. Germline V CDR1 and CDR2: SGDLS, YYNGEE. V lost 3 bases and J 6 bases, leaving 15 bases between the germline ends. The CDR3 nucleotides read TGTGCCAGCAGCGCCGGGTCAGGAGTTTCCGGGGAGCTGTTTTTT. This translates into CASSAGSGVSGELFF.

The chain uses TRBV19 and TRBJ2-1, with D possibly called TRBD1 or TRBD2 (5 bases each). The germline CDR1 and CDR2 sequences are LNHDA and SQIVND (reference sequence). There are 14 residues in the CDR3. V was cut by 6 bases and J by 8 bases, with 17 bases left in between. The CDR3 bases are TGTGCCAGTAGGACGGGACGGCTCAGGGATGAGCAGTTCTTC. This gives the protein CASRTGRLRDEQFF.

The rearrangement joins TRBV19 to TRBJ1-3; possible D gene TRBD1, 5 bases. The CDR3 loop spans 16 amino acids. The ends were cut back, 7 bases at V and 2 bases at J, with 18 bases in the middle. Germline CDR1 reads LNHDA; CDR2 reads SQIVND (reference sequence). The CDR3 DNA reads TGTGCCAGTATAGATAGGGGTCGGGATGCTGGAAACACCATATATTTT. This sequence encodes CASIDRGRDAGNTIYF.

The chain recombines TRBV19 with TRBJ1-6; a weak D match, TRBD1 (6 bases). This CDR3 spans 15 amino acids. V dropped 5 bases and J dropped 3 bases, with 11 bases sitting between them. CDR1 is LNHDA, CDR2 SQIVND, per germline (reference sequence). As DNA, the CDR3 is TGTGCCAGTAGTGCCGGACAGTTCTATAATTCACCCCTCCACTTT. The encoded protein is CASSAGQFYNSPLHF. Combining the CDR3 with reference TRBV19 and TRBJ1-6 gives the whole variable domain DGGITQSPKYLFRKEGQNVTLSCEQNLNHDAMYWYRQDPGQGLRLIYYSQIVNDFQKGDIAEGYSVSREKKESFPLTVTSAQKNPTAFYLCASSAGQFYNSPLHFGNGTRLTVT.

The chain is built from TRBV4-1 and TRBJ1-6; D ambiguous. Per the germline V gene, CDR1 is MGHRA and CDR2 is YSYEKL. Trimming left V 0 bases short and J 7 bases short, with 13 bases between. The CDR3 has 16 amino acids. The DNA for the CDR3 is TGCGCCAGCAGCCAAGATTACGCCGCGGGGAATTCACCCCTCCACTTT. It translates to CASSQDYAAGNSPLHF.

The rearrangement joins TRBV4-2 to TRBJ2-1, with TRBD2 matching 11 bases. This CDR3 region has 21 residues. Germline V gene data show CDR1 as LGHNA and CDR2 as YNFKEQ. V shed 4 bases, J shed 0 bases, and the junction held 17 bases outside the gene matches. The CDR3 sequence: CASSRKGALAGGLDSYNEQFF. The CDR3 DNA is TGTGCCAGCAGCCGCAAGGGGGCTCTAGCGGGGGGTTTAGACTCCTACAATGAGCAGTTCTTC.